This is a list of T cell receptor beta chains from one sample in a study of cytomegalovirus exposure and HLA in healthy donors. Clones were sequenced by immunoSEQ multiplex PCR, and TCRdb holds only the in-frame ones, with some missing. The sample has around 110,000 clones, approximately 79% seen once; the top ten hold more than 2%. The sequencing input was PBMCs. The source is a man aged 18 to 29 in good health and CMV-seronegative. CDR3s include the opening cysteine and the closing phenylalanine or tryptophan. D genes are given only for firm matches. Rows may omit the clone size; those that give it use once, few, many or a size class.

J gene | D gene | V gene | clone size | CDR3 protein | CDR3 DNA
TRBJ2-3 | - | TRBV2 | - | CASSDGTSPGDTQYF | TGTGCCAGCAGTGACGGGACTTCCCCTGGAGATACGCAGTATTTT
TRBJ2-7 | - | TRBV5-4 | - | CASSSGGRREGAQQYF | TGTGCCAGCAGCTCCGGGGGGCGCAGGGAAGGGGCCCAGCAGTACTTC
TRBJ1-6 | - | TRBV6-5 | - | CASSARGYDSPLHF | TGTGCCAGCAGTGCCCGGGGGTACGATTCACCCCTCCACTTT
TRBJ1-6 | - | TRBV6-5 | - | CASSDSGDNSPLHF | TGTGCCAGCAGTGACTCAGGGGATAATTCACCCCTCCACTTT
TRBJ2-5 | - | TRBV18 | - | CASSPVAGIQETQYF | TGTGCCAGCTCACCGGTGGCAGGAATCCAAGAGACCCAGTACTTC
TRBJ2-7 | TRBD1 | TRBV5-1 | - | CASSWGQAAYEQYF | TGCGCCAGCAGCTGGGGACAGGCCGCCTACGAGCAGTACTTC
TRBJ1-6 | TRBD1 | TRBV15 | - | CATSRDSNTGTGVSPLHF | TGTGCCACCAGCAGAGATTCTAACACCGGGACAGGGGTTTCACCCCTCCACTTT
TRBJ1-2 | - | TRBV7-2 | - | CASSASGKANYGYTF | TGTGCCAGCAGCGCCTCAGGGAAAGCTAACTATGGCTACACCTTC
TRBJ1-4 | TRBD1 | TRBV5-5 | - | CASSGSGGLNEKLFF | TGTGCCAGCAGCGGATCAGGGGGCTTGAACGAAAAACTGTTTTTT
TRBJ2-7 | TRBD2 | TRBV4-1 | - | CASSQVGGARFYEQYF | TGCGCCAGCAGCCAAGTGGGAGGGGCGCGGTTCTACGAGCAGTACTTC
TRBJ2-5 | TRBD2 | TRBV10-3 | - | CAISESTSGEETQYF | TGTGCCATCAGTGAGTCGACTAGCGGGGAGGAGACCCAGTACTTC
TRBJ1-1 | - | TRBV19 | few | CATHPRQGTNEAFF | TGTGCCACCCACCCACGGCAAGGGACTAACGAAGCTTTCTTT
TRBJ2-7 | - | TRBV5-1 | once | CASSMERSSYEQYF | TGCGCCAGCAGTATGGAAAGGAGCTCCTACGAGCAGTACTTC
TRBJ2-3 | TRBD2 | TRBV6-1 | - | CASSELAGPTDTQYF | TGTGCCAGCAGTGAACTAGCGGGACCCACAGATACGCAGTATTTT
TRBJ1-6 | - | TRBV5-1 | - | CASSFTRLPNSPLHF | TGCGCCAGCAGCTTTACCAGGCTCCCCAATTCACCCCTCCACTTT
TRBJ2-7 | - | TRBV10-3 | - | CAISEGPPYEQYF | TGTGCCATCAGTGAGGGGCCTCCCTACGAGCAGTACTTC
TRBJ1-1 | - | TRBV7-2 | - | CASSLRADSNTEAFF | TGTGCCAGCAGCTTAAGGGCGGACTCAAACACTGAAGCTTTCTTT
TRBJ1-2 | - | TRBV9 | - | CASSVGGDGVWGYTF | TGTGCCAGCAGCGTAGGAGGCGATGGAGTATGGGGCTACACCTTC
TRBJ2-2 | - | TRBV4-3 | few | CASSPTLATGELFF | TGCGCCAGCAGCCCCACACTAGCCACCGGGGAGCTGTTTTTT
TRBJ1-6 | - | TRBV7-8 | - | CASSSPRSRLHF | TGTGCCAGCAGCTCTCCCCGGAGCCGCCTCCACTTT
TRBJ2-3 | TRBD2 | TRBV7-2 | - | CASSPRGGGATDTQYF | TGTGCCAGCAGCCCTCGGGGCGGGGGGGCGACAGATACGCAGTATTTT
TRBJ2-4 | - | TRBV6-6 | - | CASSLLDKNIQYF | TGTGCCAGCAGTTTATTAGACAAAAACATTCAGTACTTC
TRBJ1-5 | - | TRBV6-1 | - | CASSEPGPRPQHF | TGTGCCAGCAGTGAGCCCGGCCCTAGGCCCCAGCATTTT
TRBJ1-1 | - | TRBV9 | - | CASSVAPTLNTEAFF | TGTGCCAGCAGCGTAGCCCCGACTCTAAACACTGAAGCTTTCTTT
TRBJ2-2 | TRBD2 | TRBV4-1 | - | CASSLLSGSTGELFF | TGCGCCAGCAGCCTCCTAAGCGGGAGTACCGGGGAGCTGTTTTTT
TRBJ1-2 | - | TRBV29-1 | - | CSVVGRQTFLSDYGYTF | TGCAGCGTTGTGGGGCGACAGACCTTCTTATCCGACTATGGCTACACCTTC
TRBJ2-7 | - | TRBV4-2 | - | CASSQGRGISYEQYF | TGTGCCAGCAGCCAGGGGAGGGGGATCTCCTACGAGCAGTACTTC
TRBJ2-3 | - | TRBV11-3 | - | CASSISSLDTQYF | TGTGCCAGCAGCATCTCTAGTCTTGATACGCAGTATTTT
TRBJ2-1 | TRBD1 | TRBV5-1 | - | CASSLGQGRQRTINEQFF | TGCGCCAGCAGCTTGGGACAGGGGAGACAGCGAACCATCAATGAGCAGTTCTTC
TRBJ2-3 | TRBD2 | TRBV9 | - | CASSGRLASTDTQYF | TGTGCCAGCAGCGGACGACTAGCTAGCACAGATACGCAGTATTTT
TRBJ2-1 | - | TRBV5-5 | - | CASSIDRVSYNEQFF | TGTGCCAGCAGCATTGACAGAGTTTCCTACAATGAGCAGTTCTTC
TRBJ1-1 | - | TRBV25-1 | few | CASKQGGAEAFF | TGTGCCAGTAAGCAGGGAGGCGCTGAAGCTTTCTTT
TRBJ2-3 | - | TRBV14 | once | CASSQGPGRGTDTQYF | TGTGCCAGCAGCCAAGGTCCGGGGAGAGGCACAGATACGCAGTATTTT
TRBJ2-7 | - | TRBV5-1 | once | CASSLDRAYEQYF | TGCGCCAGCAGCTTGGACAGGGCTTACGAGCAGTACTTC
TRBJ2-7 | TRBD1 | TRBV18 | - | CASSLTGDYEQYF | TGTGCCAGCTCCCTGACAGGGGACTACGAGCAGTACTTC
TRBJ2-6 | - | TRBV4-3 | - | CASSQDAGAGANVLTF | TGCGCCAGCAGCCAAGATGCGGGTGCTGGGGCCAACGTCCTGACTTTC